The 23 T cell receptor beta chains below all came from one sample that was sequenced in a study of blood T cell repertoires in COVID-19. This table comes from immunoSEQ multiplex PCR, and its TCRdb copy is limited to in-frame clones, with some not included. The sample has more than 200,000 clones, around 85% seen once; the top ten hold roughly 9.8%. The sequencing input was peripheral blood. The receptors originated from an elderly man with acute or convalescent COVID-19.

The chain recombines TRBV7-2 with TRBJ2-3, with 10 positions matching TRBD2. V gave up 3 bases and J gave up 5 bases; unmatched junction bases: 2. The CDR3 sequence is 14 residues long. Germline-derived CDR1 and CDR2 are SGHTA and FQGNSA. The CDR3 loop reads CASSLGLAQDTQYF. The CDR3 DNA reads TGTGCCAGCAGCTTGGGACTAGCGCAAGATACGCAGTATTTT. The full variable domain, completed using reference TRBV7-2 and TRBJ2-3, is GAGVSQSPSNKVTEKGKDVELRCDPISGHTALYWYRQSLGQGLEFLIYFQGNSAPDKSGLPSDRFSAERTGGSVSTLTIQRTQQEDSAVYLCASSLGLAQDTQYFGPGTRLTVL.

The chain couples TRBV5-1 to TRBJ1-1; 7 nucleotides agree with TRBD1. V lost 3 bases to trimming and J lost 8 bases; unmatched junction nucleotides: 7. The CDR3 is made up of 13 amino acids. Germline lookup yields CDR1 SGHRS and CDR2 YFSETQ. The CDR3 protein is CASSYYRDSEAFF. The CDR3 coding sequence is TGCGCCAGCAGCTACTACAGGGACAGCGAAGCTTTCTTT.

The gene calls are TRBV11-2 and TRBJ2-1, with D possibly TRBD1 on 7 matching bases. From germline, CDR1 is SGHAT and CDR2 FQNNGV. The CDR3 spans 15 residues. V lost 5 bases to trimming and J lost 6 bases, with 17 bases between them. The CDR3 protein is CASSRGGTVSNEQFF. The CDR3 DNA reads as TGTGCCAGCAGCCGGGGCGGGACAGTCTCCAATGAGCAGTTCTTC.

This chain joins TRBV10-3 and TRBJ1-6, with D unclear. The germline V gene has CDR1 ENHRY and CDR2 SYGVKD. Trimming stripped 10 bases from V and 5 bases from J, with 15 bases between. This CDR3 is built from 14 residues. DNA of the CDR3: TGTGCCACCTCGGGCGGGTGGGATAATTCACCCCTCCACTTT. This encodes CATSGGWDNSPLHF.

The chain couples TRBV6-5 to TRBJ1-2, with 7 bases that match TRBD1. The CDR3 consists of 16 residues. J was trimmed by 4 bases and V by 0 bases; bases with no gene match: 8. CDR1 MNHEY and CDR2 SVGAGI come from the germline V gene. CDR3 nucleotide sequence: TGTGCCAGCAGTTACTCGTGGACAGGCAACTCCTATGGCTACACCTTC. Protein product: CASSYSWTGNSYGYTF.

Note on this clone: A junction end diverges from the germline sequence, so it may reflect a read error. The rearrangement links TRBV28 to TRBJ1-5; tentative D call: TRBD1 (6 bases). CDR1 is MDHEN and CDR2 is SYDVKM in the germline V gene. This CDR3 has 13 amino acids. The CDR3 region has the DNA TGTGCCAGCATTTTACAGGGTAGCCAGCCCCAGCATTTT. It encodes CASILQGSQPQHF. Using reference TRBV28 and TRBJ1-5 for the parts outside the CDR3, the full variable domain is DVKVTQSSRYLVKRTGEKVFLECVQDMDHENMFWYRQDPGLGLRLIYFSYDVKMKEKGDIPEGYSVSREKKERFSLILESASTNQTSMYLCASILQGSQPQHFGDGTRLSIL.

The chain employs TRBV9 and TRBJ1-1; D remains unclear. CDR1 and CDR2 from the germline V gene are SGDLS and YYNGEE. V was pared by 2 bases and J by 2 bases, with 10 bases between. The CDR3 consists of 14 residues. CDR3 nucleotides: TGTGCCAGCAGCGTGGAGCCAACCAACACTGAAGCTTTCTTT. This sequence encodes CASSVEPTNTEAFF.

The chain has TRBV29-1 and TRBJ1-1, with 9 positions matching TRBD1. The germline gives CDR1 SQVTM, CDR2 ANQGSEA. V trimming: 7 bases; J trimming: 3 bases; junction bases outside the gene matches: 9. This CDR3 region has 14 residues. CDR3 in amino acids: CSARAQGADTEAFF. In DNA, the CDR3 is TGCAGCGCTAGAGCACAGGGGGCTGACACTGAAGCTTTCTTT.

With respect to this clone: A read error may produce the germline difference seen at one junction end. The rearrangement joins TRBV28 to TRBJ2-1, with D perhaps matching TRBD2 (5 bases). Germline CDR1 and CDR2: MDHEN and SYDVKM. CDR3 size: 11 residues. The CDR3 spells CASIRAGVLVF. In nucleotides, the CDR3 is TGTGCCAGCATAAGGGCCGGGGTCCTGGTCTTC. Based on the CDR3 plus reference TRBV28 and TRBJ2-1, the full variable domain is DVKVTQSSRYLVKRTGEKVFLECVQDMDHENMFWYRQDPGLGLRLIYFSYDVKMKEKGDIPEGYSVSREKKERFSLILESASTNQTSMYLCASIRAGVLVFGPGTRLTVL.

The rearrangement joins TRBV18 to TRBJ2-6; tentative D call: TRBD1 (6 bases). Germline CDR1 KGHSH, CDR2 LQKENI. Trimming pared 4 bases from V and 2 bases from J, leaving 12 bases between. This CDR3 region has 16 residues. The CDR3 DNA sequence: TGTGCCAGCTCACTACAGGGTTTACCTGGGGCCAACGTCCTGACTTTC. Translated: CASSLQGLPGANVLTF. Using reference TRBV18 and TRBJ2-6 for the parts outside the CDR3, the full variable domain is NAGVMQNPRHLVRRRGQEARLRCSPMKGHSHVYWYRQLPEEGLKFMVYLQKENIIDESGMPKERFSAEFPKEGPSILRIQQVVRGDSAAYFCASSLQGLPGANVLTFGAGSRLTVL.

The J gene is TRBJ2-6, the V gene TRBV2; 8 bases are shared with TRBD2. Germline lookup yields CDR1 SNHLY and CDR2 FYNNEI. The J segment lost 0 bases and the V segment lost 5 bases, leaving 3 bases of the junction unmatched. This CDR3 region has 16 residues. The CDR3 bases are TGTGCCAGCAGTACGGGGGGGGCCTCTGGGGCCAACGTCCTGACTTTC. Translation: CASSTGGASGANVLTF.

The chain links TRBV3-1 (or the pseudogene TRBV3-2) to TRBJ1-2; D call uncertain. Germline loops: CDR1 LGHDT, CDR2 YNNKEL (reference sequence). The V gene lost 3 bases and the J gene lost 8 bases, with 16 bases spanning the gap. CDR3 length: 14 residues. The CDR3, as DNA: TGTGCCAGCAGCCACGCGATACTACATTCCGGCTACACCTTC. This encodes CASSHAILHSGYTF.

The CDR3 sequence is CASSLAGGRGNTGELFF. CDR3 nucleotides: TGTGCCAGCAGCTTAGCGGGGGGGCGCGGAAACACCGGGGAGCTGTTTTTT. V and J are TRBV7-9 and TRBJ2-2, with D possibly matching TRBD2 (7 bases). This CDR3 comprises 17 residues. Germline loops: CDR1 SEHNR, CDR2 FQNEAQ (reference sequence). V gave up 0 bases and J gave up 2 bases, with 13 bases separating them.

The V call is TRBV21-1, the J call TRBJ2-2; the DNA was not used to check the table's D call, TRBD2. TRBV21-1 is described as a pseudogene. This CDR3 is 20 amino acids long. For the CDR3, the DNA is TGTGCCAGCAGCAAGACACGAGCGGGGAGGGTCCCAATTAACACCGGGGAGCTGTTTTTT. Protein product: CASSKTRAGRVPINTGELFF.

The table lists this clone with a few counts. The chain employs TRBV5-1 and TRBJ1-3; no clear D. Trimming stripped 3 bases from V and 0 bases from J, with 13 bases between. This CDR3 is built from 16 residues. Per germline, CDR1 SGHRS and CDR2 YFSETQ. In DNA form, the CDR3 reads TGCGCCAGCAGCTCCGTTACTCCGAGCTCTGGAAACACCATATATTTT. It encodes CASSSVTPSSGNTIYF.

J is TRBJ2-1 and V is TRBV27, with 12 bases that match TRBD2. Germline V gene sequence: CDR1 MNHEY, CDR2 SMNVEV (reference sequence). J lost 4 bases, V lost 6 bases, and 4 bases had no gene match. The CDR3 contains 15 residues. The CDR3: CASSLTSGGYNEQFF. CDR3 coding DNA: TGTGCCAGCAGCCTGACTAGCGGGGGTTACAATGAGCAGTTCTTC.

As to this clone: The sample has other DNA sequences that encode this CDR3 too. J is TRBJ1-2 and V is TRBV19; D remains unclear. The V gene's germline CDR1 is LNHDA and CDR2 SQIVND (reference sequence). V dropped 5 bases and J dropped 2 bases, with 6 bases sitting between them. The CDR3 spans 12 residues. The CDR3 DNA reads TGTGCCAGTAGTTCCCAGAACTATGGCTACACCTTC. Protein product: CASSSQNYGYTF.

The gene calls are TRBV3-1 (or the pseudogene TRBV3-2) and TRBJ1-6, with D uncertain. Germline V lookup: CDR1 LGHDT, CDR2 YNNKEL (reference sequence). This CDR3 contains 14 residues. Trimming stripped 5 bases from V and 2 bases from J, with 7 bases between. CDR3 sequence (DNA): TGTGCCAGCAGCGGGCCAGCCTATAATTCACCCCTCCACTTT. As protein: CASSGPAYNSPLHF.

The rearrangement joins TRBV3-1 (or the pseudogene TRBV3-2) to TRBJ2-7; 9 bases align to TRBD1. After removal of 4 bases from V and 0 bases from J, the junction contained 4 bases not matched to a gene. There are 15 residues in the CDR3. Germline CDR1 reads LGHDT; CDR2 reads YNNKEL (reference sequence). In DNA form, the CDR3 reads TGTGCCAGCAGCCCCACGGGACAGGGCTCCTACGAGCAGTACTTC. Its protein is CASSPTGQGSYEQYF.

The chain employs TRBV28 and TRBJ2-3, with D possibly matching TRBD2 (6 bases). Germline V gives CDR1 MDHEN, CDR2 SYDVKM. The germline V and J ends were trimmed by 4 bases and 0 bases, with 14 bases remaining between them. CDR3 length: 16 residues. The CDR3 loop is CASSSPRGSSTDTQYF. DNA for the CDR3: TGTGCCAGCAGTTCCCCCCGGGGGAGTAGCACAGATACGCAGTATTTT.

CDR3 sequence: CAWSPNPALKKLFF. The CDR3 DNA sequence: TGTGCCTGGAGTCCTAATCCCGCCCTGAAGAAACTGTTTTTT. The chain uses TRBV30 and TRBJ1-4; the D is unclear. Trimming took off 2 bases at V and 11 bases at J, with 18 bases between the two ends. From germline, CDR1 is GTSNPN and CDR2 SVGIG (reference sequence). This CDR3 spans 14 amino acids.

The rearrangement links TRBV28 to TRBJ1-4; TRBD1 might be the D (5 bases). The germline V and J ends were trimmed by 4 bases and 8 bases, with 8 bases remaining between them. Germline lookup yields CDR1 MDHEN and CDR2 SYDVKM. The CDR3 length is 12 residues. For the CDR3, the DNA is TGTGCCAGCAGTTGGGGGGAGGAAAAACTGTTTTTT. Amino acid sequence: CASSWGEEKLFF.

The CDR3 nucleotides are TGTGCCAGCTGTTCCAATAGCGGGAGAGATACGCAGTATTTT. Protein: CASCSNSGRDTQYF. The V call is TRBV11-2, the J call TRBJ2-3; TRBD2 agrees at 9 bases. Trimming cost V 8 bases and J 5 bases; bases outside gene matches: 8. CDR1 and CDR2 from the germline V gene are SGHAT and FQNNGV. The CDR3 extends over 14 amino acids.